The rows below give T cell receptor beta chains drawn from one sample of a study of shared T cell receptors in the human thymus. Libraries were prepared by immunoSEQ multiplex PCR; TCRdb keeps only in-frame clonotypes and omits some of them. The table includes almost 550,000 clones, about four fifths detected once. The data also belong to a second study, concerning human thymus T cells.

Sequenced material: thymocytes. The source is a boy in the first two years of life with a congenital heart defect. Each CDR3 is given with its conserved first and last residue. D genes are given only for firm matches. Only some rows state a clone size, as once, few, many or a class for expanded clones.

TRBD1	TRBV27	TRBJ1-1	-	TGTGCCAGCAGTCATCGACAGGGGTTAAACACTGAAGCTTTCTTT	CASSHRQGLNTEAFF
-	TRBV7-6	TRBJ2-1	few	TGTGCCAGCAGCCCAGGGCCTCGTGAAGGCAATGAGCAGTTCTTC	CASSPGPREGNEQFF
TRBD1	TRBV6-1	TRBJ2-7	few	TGTGCCAGCAGGCTACCGGGACAGGGCTACGAGCAGTACTTC	CASRLPGQGYEQYF
-	TRBV23-1	TRBJ1-5	-	TGCGCCAGCGGTTACTACCCCCAGCATTTT	CASGYYPQHF
-	TRBV4-3	TRBJ2-3	-	TGCGCCAGCAGCCAAACCCCAGGGGTCACAGATACGCAGTATTTT	CASSQTPGVTDTQYF
TRBD1	TRBV27	TRBJ2-7	-	TGTGCCAGCAGTGTGGGACAGGGAGGGGAGCAGTACTTC	CASSVGQGGEQYF
-	TRBV7-8	TRBJ2-3	-	TGTGCCAGCAGCCCCCCCAGCGGCACAGATACGCAGTATTTT	CASSPPSGTDTQYF
-	TRBV7-2	TRBJ2-1	-	TGTGCCAGCAGCTTAGCGCGAAGCGGCCCCTACAATGAGCAGTTCTTC	CASSLARSGPYNEQFF
TRBD1	TRBV5-4	TRBJ1-3	-	TGTGCCAGCAGCTCGAGGGAGGGCGGACAGGGGGGCCCCCGCGGAAACACCATATATTTT	CASSSREGGQGGPRGNTIYF
-	TRBV28	TRBJ1-1	-	TGTGCCAGCAGGAGATTCGATGGGACACCGAACACTGAAGCTTTCTTT	CASRRFDGTPNTEAFF
-	TRBV19	TRBJ2-6	-	TGTGCCAGTAGCACGGCCGTTGGGGGGGGCTTAATCCCCTCTGGGGCCAACGTCCTGACTTTC	CASSTAVGGGLIPSGANVLTF
-	TRBV4-2	TRBJ2-5	-	TGTGCCAGCAGCCAAGCTCGGGGGGGCAGGGGGCAAGAGACCCAGTACTTC	CASSQARGGRGQETQYF
TRBD1	TRBV6-1	TRBJ2-1	-	TGTGCCAGCAGGCCGGGACAGCCCTACAATGAGCAGTTCTTC	CASRPGQPYNEQFF
-	TRBV19	TRBJ2-5	-	TGTGCCAGTAGTTCGGACCAGGGAGAGACCCAGTACTTC	CASSSDQGETQYF
-	TRBV7-9	TRBJ1-2	-	TGTGCCAGCAGCTTAGGGTCAGGGGCCTTAGGGGACTATGGCTACACCTTC	CASSLGSGALGDYGYTF
TRBD2	TRBV4-1	TRBJ2-1	-	TGCGCCAGCAGCGTTACTCTAGCGGAAGCGGACAATGAGCAGTTCTTC	CASSVTLAEADNEQFF
TRBD2	TRBV28	TRBJ2-7	-	TGTGCCAGCAGTTTACCTACAACGGGGGAGGGATCCTACGAGCAGTACTTC	CASSLPTTGEGSYEQYF